The T cell receptor (beta chain) described here comes from a study of cytomegalovirus exposure and HLA in healthy donors. The study, taken as a whole, reports: Most TCR sequences were rare, but some public TCRs occurred in many donors.

This clone was detected a few times. The antigen is not known. TCRdb's copy holds only in-frame clones and misses some; the assay was immunoSEQ multiplex PCR. The data hold around 110,000 clones, with about nine tenths observed a single time. The germline V gene encodes CDR1 MNHEY and CDR2 SVGAGI. V dropped 5 bases and J dropped 7 bases, with 9 bases sitting between them. The CDR3 has 13 residues. The chain employs TRBV6-5 and TRBJ1-6; D gene unclear. Sequencing input: PBMCs. The sequence was obtained from a woman aged 18-29 years in good health and CMV-seropositive. The CDR3 DNA reads as TGTGCCAGCAGTCGTAGCCCGAATTCACCCCTCCACTTT. Residues: CASSRSPNSPLHF.